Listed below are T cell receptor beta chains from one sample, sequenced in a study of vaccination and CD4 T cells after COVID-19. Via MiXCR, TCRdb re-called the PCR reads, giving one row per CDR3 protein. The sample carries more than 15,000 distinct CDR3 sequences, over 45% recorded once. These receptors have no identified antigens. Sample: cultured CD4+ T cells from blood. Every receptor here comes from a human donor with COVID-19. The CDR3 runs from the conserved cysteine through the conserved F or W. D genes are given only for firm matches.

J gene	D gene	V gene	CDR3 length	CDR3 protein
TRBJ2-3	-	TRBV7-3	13	CASSLDGTDTQYF
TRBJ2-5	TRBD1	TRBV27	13	CASSLQGAKTQYF
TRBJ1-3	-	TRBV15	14	CATRGASSGNTIYF
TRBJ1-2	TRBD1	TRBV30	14	CAWSENGQDSGYTF
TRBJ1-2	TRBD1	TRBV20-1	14	CSARKGGQGDGYTF
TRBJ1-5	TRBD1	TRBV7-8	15	CASSQLDRDRAPQHF
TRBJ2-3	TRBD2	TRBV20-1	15	CSASGTSGGSNTQYF
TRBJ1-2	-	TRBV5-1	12	CASSLGENGYTF
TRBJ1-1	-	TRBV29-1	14	CSSREGSGNTEAFF
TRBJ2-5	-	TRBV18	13	CASSPDMGETQYF
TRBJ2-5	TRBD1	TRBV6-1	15	CASSEGPGQGKTQYF
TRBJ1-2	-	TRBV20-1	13	CSARDSVDYGYTF
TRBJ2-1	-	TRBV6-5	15	CASSYTRVANNEQFF
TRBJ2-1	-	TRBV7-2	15	CASSPPGQNYNEQFF
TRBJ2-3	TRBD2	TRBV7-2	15	CASSLGSGGTDTQYF
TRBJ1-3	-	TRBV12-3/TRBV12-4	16	CASRPPGLHSGNTIYF
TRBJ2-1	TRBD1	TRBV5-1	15	CASSTGTVGINEQFF
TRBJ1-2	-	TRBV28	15	CASSSHGGPNYGYTF
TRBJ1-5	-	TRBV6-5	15	CASSYTQGKGQPQHF
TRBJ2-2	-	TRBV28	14	CASSPPGNTGELFF
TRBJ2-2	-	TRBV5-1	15	CASSPGTANTGELFF
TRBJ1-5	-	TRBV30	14	CAWSGGGSNQPQHF